This entry describes one T cell receptor (beta chain). These data belong to a study of blood T cell repertoires in COVID-19. The trim removed 4 bases at V and 5 bases at J, leaving 15 bases unmatched. The CDR3 sequence is 17 residues long. Germline-derived CDR1 and CDR2 are SGDLS and YYNGEE. While infection was still active, Seattle patients were enrolled and then followed longitudinally. Study processing details: Using reference gene primer amplification, nucleated cell counts were estimated. Sequenced by immunoSEQ multiplex PCR; TCRdb stores in-frame clones only, minus some. The V and J calls and clone size are taken from that table; D and trimming were inferred from the DNA. The repertoire includes about 170,000 clones, approximately 84% of them detected once, and around 2.7% sits in the top ten.

V and J are TRBV9 and TRBJ2-5; 9 bases map to TRBD2. Sequencing was performed on peripheral blood. This sequence originates from a woman of 80 years or more with COVID-19, enrolled during active disease. DNA of the CDR3: TGTGCCAGCAGCACCCGAGGGGAGGGACTAGCAAGGGAGACCCAGTACTTC. Translating it yields CASSTRGEGLARETQYF. The full variable domain, its missing parts supplied by reference TRBV9 and TRBJ2-5, is DSGVTQTPKHLITATGQRVTLRCSPRSGDLSVYWYQQSLDQGLQFLIQYYNGEERAKGNILERFSAQQFPDLHSELNLSSLELGDSALYFCASSTRGEGLARETQYFGPGTRLLVL.